The 13 T cell receptor beta chains presented below share a single source sample, sequenced in a study of blood T cells in healthy people across ages (dated by TCRdb to the mid-2010s). The library relied on 5' RACE. Sequencing was performed on an Illumina HiSeq 2500. A second PCR of roughly 7 to 12 cycles was run with a J-beta primer mix and a sample-barcoded 5' primer. TCRdb reprocessed the public reads (quality trimming at Q25 with fastp, clone calling with MiXCR) and kept in-frame beta chains. Each CDR3 protein gets just one entry, which takes the most common genes and DNA from the rows behind it. In all, the sample holds over 700,000 distinct CDR3 sequences, and around half of those were seen once. Approximately 40% of the sample rests with the top ten. Sequenced sample: blood. All receptors come from an elderly man in good health.

In this sample, this clonotype turned up many times. The chain employs TRBV29-1 and TRBJ2-5, with D hard to call. V lost 0 bases and J 5 bases, leaving 10 bases between the germline ends. CDR1 is SQVTM and CDR2 is ANQGSEA in the germline V gene. This CDR3 comprises 13 residues. CDR3 DNA: TGCAGCGTTGAAGATGCTGGCTTGGAGACCCAGTACTTC. It translates to CSVEDAGLETQYF.

V is TRBV29-1 and J is TRBJ2-1; unclear D gene. Germline-derived CDR1 and CDR2 are SQVTM and ANQGSEA. The V end was cut by 4 bases, the J end by 8 bases, with 6 bases between. The CDR3 has 10 amino acids. This CDR3 is CSVGKDEQFF. As DNA, the CDR3 is TGCAGCGTTGGAAAGGATGAGCAGTTCTTC.

This sequence joins TRBV12-5 and TRBJ2-4; D is possibly TRBD1 (5 bases). V shed 1 base and J shed 0 bases, with 7 bases lying between them. The CDR3 sequence is 15 residues long. Germline assignment: CDR1 LGHNT and CDR2 FRNRAP. The chain's CDR3 is CASGLDRIAKNIQYF. The CDR3 DNA follows: TGTGCTAGTGGTTTGGACAGGATAGCCAAAAACATTCAGTACTTC.

The rearrangement uses TRBV20-1 and TRBJ2-5, with 10 bases aligning to TRBD2. Germline V lookup: CDR1 DFQATT, CDR2 SNEGSKA (reference sequence). CDR3 size: 14 residues. The trim removed 4 bases at V and 10 bases at J, leaving 12 bases unmatched. Here the CDR3 reads CSATLAGVGGDQYF. CDR3 nucleotide sequence: TGCAGTGCTACCCTAGCGGGAGTGGGCGGGGACCAGTACTTC.

The table lists this clonotype with a few counts. This rearrangement joins TRBV6-5 to TRBJ2-1, with TRBD1 identical over 8 bases. Germline trimming cut 5 bases from V and 2 bases from J; bases unmatched to any gene: 2. CDR1 and CDR2 (germline): MNHEY, SVGAGI. There are 14 residues in the CDR3. The CDR3 is CASSTGGTYNEQFF. The CDR3 coding sequence is TGTGCCAGCAGTACAGGGGGGACCTACAATGAGCAGTTCTTC.

The rearrangement joins TRBV15 to TRBJ1-1, with D possibly matching TRBD1 (5 bases). This CDR3 comprises 14 residues. The V gene's germline CDR1 is LNHNV and CDR2 YYDKDF (reference sequence). Trimming pared 1 base from V and 3 bases from J, leaving 9 bases between. The CDR3 DNA follows: TGTGCCACCAGCAGAGCTGGGGCTGACACTGAAGCTTTCTTT. It yields the protein CATSRAGADTEAFF.

J is TRBJ2-1 and V is TRBV19, with TRBD2 as a possible D gene (6 bases). Trimming removed 5 bases at V and 2 bases at J, with 10 bases between. This CDR3 spans 14 amino acids. In germline, CDR1 is LNHDA, CDR2 SQIVND (reference sequence). DNA for the CDR3: TGTGCCAGTAGTCTGGAGGGCCCCTACAATGAGCAGTTCTTC. Translating it yields CASSLEGPYNEQFF.

This rearrangement joins TRBV9 to TRBJ1-1, with D possibly matching TRBD1 (5 bases). Germline CDR1 is SGDLS and CDR2 is YYNGEE. Trimming stripped 0 bases from V and 1 base from J, with 10 bases between. This CDR3 comprises 15 residues. CDR3 protein: CASSVVSGPNTEAFF. CDR3 nucleotide sequence: TGTGCCAGCAGCGTAGTGTCGGGGCCGAACACTGAAGCTTTCTTT.

The chain uses TRBV6-1 and TRBJ2-4; no clear D. V was shortened by 3 bases and J by 2 bases, with 8 bases between the two germline ends. CDR1 and CDR2 (germline): MNHNS, SASEGT. The CDR3 runs to 14 residues. The CDR3 loop reads CASSEVGPKNIQYF. DNA of the CDR3: TGTGCCAGCAGTGAGGTCGGCCCCAAAAACATTCAGTACTTC.

This clonotype came up a few times. The chain carries TRBV20-1 and TRBJ2-4, with D tentatively TRBD2 (7 bases). This CDR3 is built from 19 residues. Germline V CDR1 and CDR2: DFQATT, SNEGSKA (reference sequence). Trimming removed 3 bases at V and 0 bases at J, with 24 bases between. The CDR3 loop is CSASPTPRGGGAAKNIQYF. CDR3 DNA sequence: TGCAGTGCTAGCCCTACCCCGAGGGGAGGGGGGGCAGCCAAAAACATTCAGTACTTC.

The genes are TRBV5-1 and TRBJ2-7; D is unresolved. V lost 4 bases and J 0 bases, leaving 17 bases between the germline ends. There are 16 residues in the CDR3. CDR1 is SGHRS, CDR2 YFSETQ, per germline. CDR3 sequence reads: CASSPVLGRPSYEQYF. The CDR3 DNA follows: TGCGCCAGCAGCCCGGTACTCGGACGGCCCTCCTACGAGCAGTACTTC.

The rearrangement joins TRBV5-1 to TRBJ2-1; D is possibly TRBD2 (6 bases). The V and J ends lost 4 bases and 14 bases respectively, with 19 bases between them. Germline V lookup: CDR1 SGHRS, CDR2 YFSETQ. The CDR3 spans 13 residues. The DNA of the CDR3 is TGCGCCAGCAGCCACACTAGCAACGCTGGGGAGTTCTTC. Protein: CASSHTSNAGEFF.

The chain uses TRBV5-1 and TRBJ2-2; the match to TRBD1 covers 8 bases. J gave up 0 bases and V 3 bases, and 1 base lay outside the gene matches. CDR3 length: 15 amino acids. Germline V gene data show CDR1 as SGHRS and CDR2 as YFSETQ. The CDR3 region is CASSSGGPNTGELFF. CDR3 nucleotide sequence: TGCGCCAGCAGCTCAGGGGGCCCGAACACCGGGGAGCTGTTTTTT.